This T cell receptor beta chain is from a study of CD8+CD57+ T cells in acquired aplastic anemia. Study details: Sorted CD4+ and CD8+ cells gave a mean 3.2 ug DNA, range roughly 0.19 to 27.4 ug.

Whole-study results and caveats: There were over 25 CD8+ CDR3 sequences that occurred in both patients and controls. Statistical testing detected no significant gap in CD8+ Simpson's diversity between patients and controls.

Concerning this clonotype: The target antigen is unknown. This CDR3 is missing its conserved last phenylalanine or tryptophan, likely due to a read error.

The CDR3 has 17 residues. The germline V gene has CDR1 SNHLY and CDR2 FYNNEI. The ends were cut back, 1 base at V and 0 bases at J, with 14 bases in the middle. The sequenced patients had an expansion of CD8+CD57+ cells seen by flow cytometry. Blood samples were obtained from patients who had received no prior therapy. For CDR3 and TCR beta VDJ profiling, genomic DNA was the template used. TCRdb itself ran the reads through MiXCR, one entry per CDR3 protein. There are 95,000 to 150,000 distinct CDR3 sequences in the sample; approximately 61% occur only once, and roughly 29% lies in the top ten. This TCR came from a human donor with aplastic anemia. The rearrangement joins TRBV2 to TRBJ2-3; D possibly corresponds to TRBD2 (6 bases). Sequencing was done on a sample of sorted CD4+, CD8+, or CD8+CD57+ T cells (not recorded which) from PBMCs. This CDR3 reads CASSEVGIGGSTDTQYS. In DNA form, the CDR3 reads TGTGCCAGCAGTGAAGTGGGGATCGGGGGAAGCACAGATACGCAGTATTCT.